This record covers a single T cell receptor beta chain. The record originates from a study of shared T cell receptors in the human thymus. This table comes from immunoSEQ multiplex PCR, and its TCRdb copy is limited to in-frame clones, with some not included. The sample yields 700,000 to 750,000 clones, 75% to 90% seen once. Unmatched junction bases numbered 12, after V lost 5 bases and J lost 5 bases. Germline lookup yields CDR1 LNHDA and CDR2 SQIVND (reference sequence). The CDR3 contains 16 residues. Another study also made use of these data, one on human thymus T cells. That report notes: It looked as if thymic and blood repertoires used V and J genes in a biased way. Unrelated individuals were reported by related research to share highly overlapping thymic repertoires.

The specimen was thymocytes. The clonotype was recovered from a girl less than two years old with a congenital heart defect. J is TRBJ2-4 and V is TRBV19; 7 bases are shared with TRBD2. The DNA of the CDR3 is TGTGCCAGTAGTTCCCGGACTAGACTTGATGAAAACATTCAGTACTTC. This encodes CASSSRTRLDENIQYF.